The 7 T cell receptor beta chains below come from one sample, sequenced in a study of early T cells in non-severe SARS-CoV-2 infection. Via MiXCR, TCRdb re-called the 5' RACE reads, giving one row per CDR3 protein. The top ten hold around 11% of the sample, which has tens of thousands of distinct CDR3 sequences, roughly 8% seen once. Sequencing was performed on whole blood, taken at baseline. The receptors stem from an adult who was a healthcare worker with PCR-confirmed SARS-CoV-2 infection or an uninfected control (not recorded which).

This clonotype was observed at least ten times. The chain is built from TRBV19 and TRBJ1-6, with D possibly matching TRBD1 (6 bases). Trimming removed 10 bases from V and 16 bases from J, with 17 bases in between. The length of the CDR3 is 11 residues. The V gene's germline CDR1 is LNHDA and CDR2 SQIVND (reference sequence). CDR3 sequence (DNA): TGTGCCACCTCGGTGGGGGCCCGACTCCACTTT. This translates into CATSVGARLHF. Drawing the rest from reference TRBV19 and TRBJ1-6, the complete variable domain is DGGITQSPKYLFRKEGQNVTLSCEQNLNHDAMYWYRQDPGQGLRLIYYSQIVNDFQKGDIAEGYSVSREKKESFPLTVTSAQKNPTAFYLCATSVGARLHFGNGTRLTVT.

The rearrangement uses TRBV12-3 or TRBV12-4 and TRBJ1-2; D remains ambiguous. CDR3 length equals 11 residues. V lost 1 base, J lost 9 bases, and 6 bases lay in between. The CDR3 sequence: CASSLDFRYTF. The CDR3 DNA follows: TGTGCCAGCAGTTTAGATTTCCGCTACACCTTC.

This clonotype was detected many times. The chain has TRBV4-1 and TRBJ2-5; no reliable D call. Germline values: CDR1 MGHRA, CDR2 YSYEKL. This CDR3 comprises 13 residues. V dropped 0 bases and J dropped 4 bases, with 6 bases sitting between them. The CDR3 DNA is TGCGCCAGCAGCCAAGACCCCAGAGAGACCCAGTACTTC. It is translated as CASSQDPRETQYF.

V and J are TRBV5-1 and TRBJ2-7; 8 nucleotides align to TRBD1. J lost 3 bases, V lost 3 bases, and 2 bases had no gene match. Germline CDR1 SGHRS, CDR2 YFSETQ. This CDR3 is built from 13 residues. The DNA for the CDR3 is TGCGCCAGCAGCTCCGGACAGGGCTACGAGCAGTACTTC. Amino acids: CASSSGQGYEQYF.

This clonotype was counted ten times or more. CDR3 nucleotides: TGTGCCAGCAGTCTCCGGACAGGGCGGAATGAGCAGTTCTTC. Protein sequence: CASSLRTGRNEQFF. The chain is built from TRBV12-3 or TRBV12-4 and TRBJ2-1; 8 nucleotides align to TRBD1. Trimming cost V 5 bases and J 7 bases; bases outside gene matches: 7. The CDR3 length is 14 residues.

This clonotype was detected a few times. This sequence joins TRBV6-2 or TRBV6-3 and TRBJ2-5, with D perhaps TRBD2 (6 bases). V gave up 5 bases and J gave up 4 bases, with 11 bases separating them. Germline values: CDR1 MNHEY, CDR2 SVGEGT. The CDR3 is 13 residues long. CDR3 bases: TGTGCCAGCAGTCCGGGACTTCGAGAGACCCAGTACTTC. It translates to CASSPGLRETQYF.

This clonotype was counted a few times. V usage is TRBV6-1 and J usage is TRBJ2-7; the D is unclear. V lost 5 bases, J lost 1 base, and 9 bases lay in between. The germline gives CDR1 MNHNS, CDR2 SASEGT. This CDR3 comprises 13 residues. DNA for the CDR3: TGTGCCAGCAGTAACCGACCTTCCTACGAGCAGTACTTC. Amino acid sequence: CASSNRPSYEQYF.